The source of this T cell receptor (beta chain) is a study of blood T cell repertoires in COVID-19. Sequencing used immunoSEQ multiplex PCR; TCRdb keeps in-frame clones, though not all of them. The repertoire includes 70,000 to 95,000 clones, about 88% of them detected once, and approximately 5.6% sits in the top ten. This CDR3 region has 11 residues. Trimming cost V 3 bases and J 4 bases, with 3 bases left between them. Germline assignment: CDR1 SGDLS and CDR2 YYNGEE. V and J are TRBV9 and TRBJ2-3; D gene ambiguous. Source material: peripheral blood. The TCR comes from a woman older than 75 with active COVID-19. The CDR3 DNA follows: TGTGCCAGCAGCGCTTCAGATACGCAGTATTTT. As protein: CASSASDTQYF. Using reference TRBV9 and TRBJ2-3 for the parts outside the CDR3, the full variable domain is DSGVTQTPKHLITATGQRVTLRCSPRSGDLSVYWYQQSLDQGLQFLIQYYNGEERAKGNILERFSAQQFPDLHSELNLSSLELGDSALYFCASSASDTQYFGPGTRLTVL.